These 10 T cell receptor beta chains originate from one sample sequenced in a study of blood T cells in healthy people across ages. A second roughly 6 to 11 cycle PCR used barcoded and J-beta primers. One entry per CDR3 protein, called by TCRdb with MiXCR from the 5' RACE reads. The table lists some 900,000 distinct CDR3 sequences, about 44% of them singletons. The sample consisted of blood. The receptors shown here come from a man younger than 45 in good health.

V gene TRBV20-1 combines with J gene TRBJ1-5; TRBD1 agrees at 7 bases. Per the germline V gene, CDR1 is DFQATT and CDR2 is SNEGSKA (reference sequence). The junction had 7 bases not matched to a gene; V was cut back by 3 bases and J by 2 bases. This CDR3 spans 15 amino acids. The CDR3 reads CSARRQGDGNQPQHF. The CDR3 nucleotides read TGCAGTGCTAGGAGGCAGGGGGACGGCAATCAGCCCCAGCATTTT.

This clonotype has just a few counts. The J gene is TRBJ2-1, the V gene TRBV4-1; 7 positions match TRBD2. J lost 2 bases, V lost 0 bases, and 7 bases had no gene match. Germline CDR1 reads MGHRA; CDR2 reads YSYEKL. The CDR3 extends over 17 amino acids. In DNA form, the CDR3 reads TGCGCCAGCAGCCAAGATCGGGGGACTACTCCCTACAATGAGCAGTTCTTC. Its protein is CASSQDRGTTPYNEQFF.

The chain has TRBV6-6 and TRBJ2-5; 9 nucleotides match TRBD2. The length of the CDR3 is 14 residues. Trimming cost V 5 bases and J 11 bases; bases outside gene matches: 12. CDR1 is MNHNY and CDR2 is SVGAGI in the germline V gene (reference sequence). This CDR3 reads CASSTGTSSPEQYF. Written as DNA, the CDR3 is TGTGCCAGCAGTACGGGGACTAGCTCCCCAGAGCAGTACTTC.

There are a few counts of this clonotype. The CDR3 coding sequence is TGTGCCAGCAGTTACCCCGGGGAGCTGTTTTTT. Translating it yields CASSYPGELFF. The chain couples TRBV6-6 to TRBJ2-2, with no clear D. V was trimmed by 2 bases and J by 6 bases, leaving 1 base between them. The V gene's germline CDR1 is MNHNY and CDR2 SVGAGI (reference sequence). The CDR3 consists of 11 residues.

This clonotype was seen once. The chain has TRBV12-3 or TRBV12-4 and TRBJ2-1; no clear D gene. V was pared by 6 bases and J by 6 bases, with 15 bases between. This CDR3 region has 14 residues. CDR3 loop: CASSLRTAVNEQFF. The CDR3 DNA reads as TGTGCCAGCAGCTTAAGGACGGCCGTCAATGAGCAGTTCTTC.

In its sample, this clonotype was seen a few times. The chain uses TRBV27 and TRBJ2-3; D is unclear. CDR3 length equals 16 residues. Germline lookup yields CDR1 MNHEY and CDR2 SMNVEV (reference sequence). Trimming left V 1 base short and J 3 bases short, with 14 bases between. The CDR3 sequence: CASSLLAEWGTDTQYF. The CDR3 nucleotides are TGTGCCAGCAGTTTATTGGCGGAATGGGGTACAGATACGCAGTATTTT.

This sequence joins TRBV4-2 and TRBJ2-7, with D perhaps assigned TRBD1 or TRBD2 (5 bases each). Germline V gene sequence: CDR1 LGHNA, CDR2 YNFKEQ. This CDR3 contains 14 residues. Trimming cost V 3 bases and J 0 bases, with 9 bases left between them. The CDR3 DNA reads TGTGCCAGCAGCCAGGGGGTACTCTCCTACGAGCAGTACTTC. Protein sequence: CASSQGVLSYEQYF.

The CDR3 reads CAWSVSSSYEQYF. The DNA of the CDR3 is TGTGCCTGGAGTGTAAGTTCCTCCTACGAGCAGTACTTC. The gene calls are TRBV30 and TRBJ2-7, with D hard to call. CDR3 length equals 13 residues. Germline values: CDR1 GTSNPN, CDR2 SVGIG (reference sequence). V was shortened by 0 bases and J by 0 bases, with 6 bases between the two germline ends.

The V and J genes are TRBV13 and TRBJ2-3; TRBD2 matches 12 bases. This CDR3 region has 17 residues. The J segment lost 1 base and the V segment lost 5 bases, leaving 7 bases of the junction unmatched. In germline, CDR1 is PRHDT, CDR2 FYEKMQ (reference sequence). The CDR3 loop reads CASSAASGGAGTDTQYF. DNA for the CDR3: TGTGCCAGCAGCGCCGCTAGCGGGGGGGCCGGCACAGATACGCAGTATTTT.

The chain joins TRBV4-2 to TRBJ1-2; D perhaps matches TRBD1 (5 bases). Between the trimmed V and J ends, which lost 7 bases and 4 bases, there was a span of 34 bases. The CDR3 is made up of 20 amino acids. Looked up from germline, CDR1 is LGHNA and CDR2 is YNFKEQ. The CDR3 sequence: CASNSRAGDSADTGSYGYTF. CDR3 nucleotides: TGTGCCAGCAACTCCCGAGCGGGGGATTCGGCAGATACTGGGAGCTATGGCTACACCTTC.